This TCR beta chain was documented in a study of cytomegalovirus exposure and HLA in healthy donors (dated by TCRdb to between 2016 and 2019). In the study overall: An earlier analysis of some 600 of the donors reported 250 to 350 Gb of sequence data and 90 million to 120 million unique TCR beta sequences obtained from around 190 million T cells. Class I and class II HLA loci were covered by the typing at four-digit resolution. The later analysis used no new phenotypic data to find candidate immune exposures, relying instead on TCR beta sequences and their occurrence across donors. All discovery cohort repertoires had been generated using a single sequencing platform. The number of donors typed differed by locus, with about 629-640 for A, B, C, DRB1 and DQB1, approximately 500 for DQA1, nearly 610 for DPA1, and approximately 470 for DPB1. Of the roughly 430 genotyped donors, about 80% fell in the genetic ancestry cluster associated with self-reported Caucasian donors. Donor age, sex, ethnicity and CMV serostatus were collected together with the repertoire data. To predict cytomegalovirus infection status, the study brought together high-throughput TCR immunosequencing, statistical association of individual TCRs with disease status, and machine learning. A later genetic analysis took genome-wide SNP genotypes for about three fifths of the 666 donors and used that subset as a discovery cohort. The study used immunosequencing to profile the T cell repertoires of several hundred subjects and linked those repertoires to cytomegalovirus serostatus. Besides the first cohort of roughly 700 subjects, a separate validation cohort made up of 120 different subjects was used. A later analysis re-analyzed previously published TCR beta repertoires from 660 or so donors and added high-resolution HLA genotyping to study TCR occurrence patterns. An early release covering over 500 HLA-typed donors comprised about 290 gigabases of sequencing data and around 85 million unique TCR sequences. In an earlier analysis of 587 of the donors, high-throughput TCR beta sequencing was used to judge whether each TCR beta V gene segment behaved as functional or pseudogenic. The study aimed to test whether signatures of past pathogen exposure could be identified by cataloging public T cell receptors. Across 300 to 400 genotyped donors of the cohort, an average of roughly 230,000 unique TCR beta nucleotide sequences per donor were sequenced, and roughly a sixth of those sequences were non-productive. Roughly 5 DR-DQ haplotypes were treated as single units for association and clustering because of strong linkage in the cohort. General findings and caveats noted by the study authors: A further reported finding was that TCR beta sequences accurately predicted the HLA-A and HLA-B alleles for most subjects in the first cohort. The cohort was sequenced for TCR beta chains only, and without alpha or paired-chain data the features that could be detected were limited. A later analysis found that TCR association rates varied across HLA loci, with DRB1 alleles showing the most associated TCRs and HLA-C alleles the fewest. When HLA alleles, especially DR and DQ, strongly co-occurred, attributing TCR associations to individual alleles was difficult. The authors suggested that the approach could potentially be extended to other disease states and immunological phenotypes. Most CMV-associated TCR beta chains appeared to be HLA-restricted in a later analysis, and the HLA associations seemed to be driven largely by CMV exposure. At a false discovery rate of 0.05, a later analysis linked 15,000 to 20,000 TCR beta sequences to specific HLA alleles. Because the 87-base-pair reads could not distinguish some IMGT-functional V segments, including TRBV6-2 and TRBV6-3, those segments were excluded. Presence/absence analyses assumed roughly uniform sequencing depth across donors, an assumption that may not hold. According to a later analysis, parvovirus B19, influenza, CMV and Epstein-Barr virus appeared linked to several top co-occurrence clusters. Correlated functional status among segregating V segments might be attributable to linkage disequilibrium, but an unknown experimental factor could not be ruled out. A few of the identified cytomegalovirus-associated TCR beta chains were confirmed in vitro to be specific for cytomegalovirus antigens. The sequencing pipeline was judged likely to have produced a cluster of highly shared sequence variants as a technical artifact. Most TCR sequences were observed very rarely across donors, whereas some public TCRs were present in many individuals. An association between a missense DCLRE1C variant and V-gene and J-gene trimming of TCR beta chains was found in a later genetic analysis and replicated in an independent cohort. Compared with the roughly 700-donor mean, donors in an Asian-associated ancestry cluster had fewer N-insertions in productive TCRs, according to a later genetic analysis. The only immune exposure information available for the cohort was CMV serostatus. Because HLA typing was unavailable for some donors at each locus, only the typed subset was used in association tests. The classifier was reported to diagnose cytomegalovirus status with high specificity and sensitivity in both the original and validation cohorts. An earlier analysis of several hundred of the donors showed that most TCR beta V segments appeared in productive rearrangements either about 87% or about 30% of the time, which broadly matched IMGT annotations. In a later analysis, HLA-associated TCR beta chains were found to be more clonally expanded and to have lower generation probabilities than equally common non-associated chains. Because counts were too low, about 18 rarely observed V segments, including chromosome 9 orphons, were left out of the earlier analysis of approximately 500 of the donors. The study listed 150 to 200 TCR beta chains as associated with cytomegalovirus.

With respect to this clone: Its specific antigen is unknown. No base quality values were provided; no much bigger clone lies one nucleotide off.

The germline V and J ends show losses of 6 bases and 4 bases respectively, and no gene match explains 5 bases of the junction. The cysteine opens and the phenylalanine closes a CDR3 of 13 amino acids. Of the read, only the CDR3 DNA is kept; its 39 bases are in frame from base 1. CDR1 MNHNS and CDR2 SASEGT are derived from the germline V gene. The cohort was made up of hundreds of healthy bone marrow donors. All cohort members were sampled while nominally healthy, although unrecorded immune exposures were likely present. The donor was CMV seropositive and was included in the group of around 300 seropositive cohort members. A peripheral blood sample was collected from each donor, and TCR beta sequencing was performed on peripheral blood mononuclear cells. Genomic DNA was extracted from the blood cell samples with the Qiagen DNeasy Blood Extraction Kit. Library preparation used the immunoSEQ multiplex PCR assay. A mixture of 60 forward primers for TCR Vbeta segments and 13 reverse primers for TCR Jbeta segments was used in the multiplex PCR. The CDR3 region of rearranged TCR beta genes was amplified from genomic DNA by a multiplex PCR assay. On the Illumina HiSeq System, the amplified TCR beta libraries were sequenced as 87-base-pair reads. Per the authors' processing: In a later analysis, approximately 74 million unique TCR beta chains were counted across the roughly 700 repertoires, and roughly 10 million of these chains were shared by at least two donors. To remove PCR and sequencing errors, raw reads were error-corrected and collapsed into unique sequences using a nearest-neighbor algorithm that merged closely related sequences. CDR3 sequences were aligned to IMGT reference sequences to assign V, D and J gene segments. For a sequence to be retained, a match of at least six nucleotides was required to both a V gene segment and a J gene segment. A rearrangement counted as productive if the CDR3 had no stop codons and remained in frame with V and J, and every other rearrangement counted as non-productive. Following IMGT convention, CDR3 was defined as the stretch from the second conserved V-encoded cysteine up to the conserved J-encoded phenylalanine. Sequences without an unambiguous match to a single V gene segment were excluded from the earlier analysis of over 500 of the donors. In an earlier analysis of approximately 590 of the donors, a V segment was called functional when productive rearrangements were above 56.7%, and segregating when the standard deviation between donors exceeded 5%. A statistical classification framework was developed to diagnose cytomegalovirus status using the catalog of TCR beta chain sequences. In a later analysis, V and J genes were assigned by comparing TCR nucleotide sequences against IMGT/GENE-DB human TR gene sequences. In a later analysis, CDR3 sequences and most-parsimonious VDJ recombination scenarios were assigned using the TCRdist pipeline. In a later analysis, each TCR beta chain was defined by its CDR3 amino acid sequence together with its V-gene family, and reads lacking a unique V-gene family were excluded. To address suspected cross-contamination and a sequencing artifact, a later analysis removed around 600 highly shared, low-generation-probability nucleotide sequences. In a later analysis, a clonal expansion index for each public chain was calculated from normalized within-repertoire ranks of inferred template counts. Generation probabilities in a later analysis came from a VDJ recombination model fitted to out-of-frame rearrangements, and those results were checked against IGoR. In a later analysis, TCR-TCR, TCR-HLA and TCR-CMV co-occurrence was scored with hypergeometric tests, and a repertoire-size bias correction was applied to TCR pairs. To estimate false discovery rates, a later analysis permuted the HLA or CMV assignments 20 times. A later analysis grouped co-occurring TCRs with DBSCAN, adding TCRdist sequence similarity when clustering within HLA-allele-positive subsets. Co-occurrence clustering excluded repertoires with fewer than 30,000 or more than 120,000 public chains, plus five with anomalous nucleotide sharing. Imported from immuneACCESS, the table was reduced by TCRdb to in-frame sequences with V and J called. These copies leave out some clones; in studies compared against another copy, an unresolved V gene accounts for under half, and the cause of the remainder is not known. Clone size and V and J calls were adopted from that table, with D and trimming inferred from the DNA. For this sample there are tens of thousands of clones; around 62% appear just once. The ten top clones hold more than 3.5% of the sample.

The specimen was PBMCs. The chain is assembled from TRBV6-1 and TRBJ2-5; TRBD1 aligns with 7 central bases. The TCR originated in a male donor in good health and CMV-seropositive. The DNA reads TGTGCCAGCAGACGACAGGGTATAGAGACCCAGTACTTC. Its amino acids are CASRRQGIETQYF.